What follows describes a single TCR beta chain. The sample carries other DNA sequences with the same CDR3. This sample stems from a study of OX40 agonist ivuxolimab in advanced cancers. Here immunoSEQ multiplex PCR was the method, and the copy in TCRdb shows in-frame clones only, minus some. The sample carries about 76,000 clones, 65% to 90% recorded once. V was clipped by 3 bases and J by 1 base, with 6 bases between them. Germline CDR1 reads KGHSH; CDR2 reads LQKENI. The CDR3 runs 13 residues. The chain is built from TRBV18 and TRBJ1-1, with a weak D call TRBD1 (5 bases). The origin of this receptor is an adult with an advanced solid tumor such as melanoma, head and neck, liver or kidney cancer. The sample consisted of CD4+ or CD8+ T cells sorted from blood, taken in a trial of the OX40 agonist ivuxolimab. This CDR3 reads CASSPQGNTEAFF. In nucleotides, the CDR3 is TGTGCCAGCTCACCTCAGGGGAACACTGAAGCTTTCTTT. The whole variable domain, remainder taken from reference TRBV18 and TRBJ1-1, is NAGVMQNPRHLVRRRGQEARLRCSPMKGHSHVYWYRQLPEEGLKFMVYLQKENIIDESGMPKERFSAEFPKEGPSILRIQQVVRGDSAAYFCASSPQGNTEAFFGQGTRLTVV.